A few counts support the clone carrying this T cell receptor beta chain. No antigen is known for it. The entry originates in a study of shared clonotypes between healthy human individuals. Study-level findings and limits: It was observed that about 5% of naive CD4 clonotypes were shared across a handful of donors. Incompleteness in sorted-subset sequencing, despite large depth, was shown by rarefaction.

The investigators split CD4+ cells into a CD45RA+ naive subset and a CD45RA-negative memory subset. Sequenced by immunoSEQ multiplex PCR; TCRdb stores in-frame clones only, minus some. The data hold approximately 1,000,000 clones, with 60% to 80% observed a single time. Germline lookup yields CDR1 SGHRS and CDR2 YFSETQ. V was clipped by 1 base and J by 4 bases; unmatched bases: 8. The CDR3 contains 15 residues. Sequencing used memory CD4+ T cells from PBMCs. The sample's subset: CD45RA-negative fraction. The receptor comes from a man between 18 and 29 years old in good health. Some clones in this sample may be carry-over from other donors' samples. The genes are TRBV5-1 and TRBJ2-7; 7 bases fit TRBD1. The CDR3 DNA sequence: TGCGCCAGCAGCTTGCTCCCGGGACAGATATACGAGCAGTACTTC. It specifies CASSLLPGQIYEQYF.